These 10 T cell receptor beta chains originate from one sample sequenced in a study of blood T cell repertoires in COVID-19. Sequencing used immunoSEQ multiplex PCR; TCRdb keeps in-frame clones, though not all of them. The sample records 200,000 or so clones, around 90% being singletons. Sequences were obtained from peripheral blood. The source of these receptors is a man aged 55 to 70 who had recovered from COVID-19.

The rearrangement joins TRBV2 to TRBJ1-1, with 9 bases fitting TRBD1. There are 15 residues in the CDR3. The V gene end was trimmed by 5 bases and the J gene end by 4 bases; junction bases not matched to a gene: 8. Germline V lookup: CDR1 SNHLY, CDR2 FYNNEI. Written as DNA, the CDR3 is TGTGCCAGCAGTATTGGACAGGGGAGGAGCACTGAAGCTTTCTTT. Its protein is CASSIGQGRSTEAFF.

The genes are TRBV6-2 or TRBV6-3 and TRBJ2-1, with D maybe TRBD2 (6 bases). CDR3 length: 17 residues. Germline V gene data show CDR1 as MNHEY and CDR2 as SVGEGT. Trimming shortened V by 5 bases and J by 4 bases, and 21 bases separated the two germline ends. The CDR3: CASSRGGGGADYNEQFF. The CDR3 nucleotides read TGTGCCAGCAGTCGGGGTGGAGGAGGGGCCGATTACAATGAGCAGTTCTTC.

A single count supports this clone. CDR3 DNA: TGTGCCAGCAGCGTAGGTTTCGGGACAGGGGGAAATCAGCCCCAGCATTTT. Protein: CASSVGFGTGGNQPQHF. The chain carries TRBV9 and TRBJ1-5, with 11 bases matching TRBD1. V was pared by 0 bases and J by 4 bases, with 6 bases of the junction left unmatched. Germline V gene data show CDR1 as SGDLS and CDR2 as YYNGEE. CDR3 size: 17 residues.

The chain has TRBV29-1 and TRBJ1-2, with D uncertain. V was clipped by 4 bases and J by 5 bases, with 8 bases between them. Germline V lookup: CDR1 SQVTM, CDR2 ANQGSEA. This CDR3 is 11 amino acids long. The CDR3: CSVVERYGYTF. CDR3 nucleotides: TGCAGCGTTGTTGAGAGGTATGGCTACACCTTC.

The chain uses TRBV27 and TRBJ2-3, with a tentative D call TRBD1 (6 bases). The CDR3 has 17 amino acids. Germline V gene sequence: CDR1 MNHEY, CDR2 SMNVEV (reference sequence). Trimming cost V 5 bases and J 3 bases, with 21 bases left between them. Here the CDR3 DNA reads TGTGCCAGCAGTCCAATAGGGCCCTGGACAGAAACAGATACGCAGTATTTT. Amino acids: CASSPIGPWTETDTQYF.

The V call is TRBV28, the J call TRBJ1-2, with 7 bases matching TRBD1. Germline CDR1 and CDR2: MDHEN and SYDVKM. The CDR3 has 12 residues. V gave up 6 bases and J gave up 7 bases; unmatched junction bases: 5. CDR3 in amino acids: CASRLQGSGYTF. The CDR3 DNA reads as TGTGCCAGCAGGTTACAGGGGTCTGGCTACACCTTC.

CDR3 loop: CASSPGQGAESTEAFF. The CDR3 DNA follows: TGTGCCAGCAGCCCTGGACAGGGGGCGGAGAGCACTGAAGCTTTCTTT. The rearrangement links TRBV9 to TRBJ1-1, with TRBD1 identical over 11 bases. The CDR3 is 16 residues long. With 4 bases clipped from V and 4 bases from J, the junction kept 9 bases outside the gene matches. Germline CDR1 is SGDLS and CDR2 is YYNGEE.

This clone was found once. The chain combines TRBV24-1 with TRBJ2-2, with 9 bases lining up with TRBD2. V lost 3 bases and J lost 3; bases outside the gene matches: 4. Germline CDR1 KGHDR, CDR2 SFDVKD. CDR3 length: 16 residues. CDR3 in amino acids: CATSDGRLADTGELFF. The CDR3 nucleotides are TGTGCCACCAGTGATGGACGACTAGCGGACACCGGGGAGCTGTTTTTT.

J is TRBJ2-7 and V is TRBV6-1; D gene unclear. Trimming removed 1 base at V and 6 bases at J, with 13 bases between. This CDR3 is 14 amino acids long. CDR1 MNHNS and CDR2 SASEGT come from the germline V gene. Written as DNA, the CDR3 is TGTGCCAGCAGTGAAGGTCGCCCCCCGGGCGAGCAGTACTTC. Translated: CASSEGRPPGEQYF.

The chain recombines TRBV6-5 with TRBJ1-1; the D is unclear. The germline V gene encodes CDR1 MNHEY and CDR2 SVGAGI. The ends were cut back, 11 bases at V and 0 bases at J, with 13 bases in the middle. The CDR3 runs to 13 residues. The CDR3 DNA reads TGTGCCGGCCGCACCACATTGAACACTGAAGCTTTCTTT. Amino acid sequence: CAGRTTLNTEAFF.